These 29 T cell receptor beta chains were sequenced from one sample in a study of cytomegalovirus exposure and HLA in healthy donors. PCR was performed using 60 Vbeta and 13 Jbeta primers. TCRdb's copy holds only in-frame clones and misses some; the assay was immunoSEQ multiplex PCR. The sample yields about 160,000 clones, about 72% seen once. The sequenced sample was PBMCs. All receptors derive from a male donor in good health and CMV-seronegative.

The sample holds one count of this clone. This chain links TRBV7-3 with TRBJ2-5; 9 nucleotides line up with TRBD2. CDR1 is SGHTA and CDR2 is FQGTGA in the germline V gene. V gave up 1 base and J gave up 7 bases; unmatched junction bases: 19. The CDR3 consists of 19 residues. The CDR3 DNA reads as TGTGCCAGCAGCTTAAAAGGTACTAGCGGGCGGGGAGTCGTGGTGACCCAGTACTTC. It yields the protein CASSLKGTSGRGVVVTQYF.

In DNA, the CDR3 is TGCGCGCAGAGGTACGTACTAGCGGGAGACAATGAGCAGTTCTTC. Translating gives CAQRYVLAGDNEQFF. V and J are TRBV5-1 and TRBJ2-1; 11 nucleotides match TRBD2. From germline, CDR1 is SGHRS and CDR2 YFSETQ. CDR3 size: 15 residues.

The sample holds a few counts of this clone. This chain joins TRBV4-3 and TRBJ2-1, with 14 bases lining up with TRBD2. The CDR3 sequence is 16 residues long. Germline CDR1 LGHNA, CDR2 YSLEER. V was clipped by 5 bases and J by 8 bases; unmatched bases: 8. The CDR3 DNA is TGCGCCAGCAGCACCGGACTAGCGGGAGGTTTCGATGAGCAGTTCTTC. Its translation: CASSTGLAGGFDEQFF.

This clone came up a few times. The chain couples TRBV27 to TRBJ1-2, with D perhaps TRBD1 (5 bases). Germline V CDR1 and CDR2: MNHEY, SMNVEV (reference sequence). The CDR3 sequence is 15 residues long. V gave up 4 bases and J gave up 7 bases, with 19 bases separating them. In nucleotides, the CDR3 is TGTGCCAGCAGTTCATCTGGGCGGGGGTGGGGTGGCTACACCTTC. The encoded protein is CASSSSGRGWGGYTF.

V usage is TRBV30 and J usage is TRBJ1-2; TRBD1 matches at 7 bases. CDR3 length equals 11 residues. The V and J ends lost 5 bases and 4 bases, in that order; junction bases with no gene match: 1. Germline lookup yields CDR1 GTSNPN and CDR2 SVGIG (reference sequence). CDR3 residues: CAWGDSYGYTF. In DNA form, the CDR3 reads TGTGCCTGGGGGGACAGCTATGGCTACACCTTC.

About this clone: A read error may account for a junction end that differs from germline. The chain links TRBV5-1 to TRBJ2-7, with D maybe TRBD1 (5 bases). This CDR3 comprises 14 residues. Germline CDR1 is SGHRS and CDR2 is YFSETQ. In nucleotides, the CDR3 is TGTGCCAGCAGATACTGGGGCTCCTCCTACGAGCAGTACTTC. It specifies CASRYWGSSYEQYF. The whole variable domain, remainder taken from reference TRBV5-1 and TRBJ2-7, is KAGVTQTPRYLIKTRGQQVTLSCSPISGHRSVSWYQQTPGQGLQFLFEYFSETQRNKGNFPGRFSGRQFSNSRSEMNVSTLELGDSALYLCASRYWGSSYEQYFGPGTRLTVT.

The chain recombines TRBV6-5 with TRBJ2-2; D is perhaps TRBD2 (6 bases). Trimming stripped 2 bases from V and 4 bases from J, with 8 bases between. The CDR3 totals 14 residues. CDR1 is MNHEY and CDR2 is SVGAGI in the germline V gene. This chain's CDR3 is CASSYGTLTGELFF. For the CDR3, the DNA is TGTGCCAGCAGTTACGGGACTCTCACCGGGGAGCTGTTTTTT.

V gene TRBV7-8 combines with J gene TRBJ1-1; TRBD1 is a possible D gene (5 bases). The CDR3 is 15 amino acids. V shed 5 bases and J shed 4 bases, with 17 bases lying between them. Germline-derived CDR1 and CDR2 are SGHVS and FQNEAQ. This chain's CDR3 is CASSRGPSGVTEAFF. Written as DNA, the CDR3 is TGTGCCAGCAGCAGAGGGCCCTCGGGGGTCACTGAAGCTTTCTTT.

DNA for the CDR3: TGTGCCAGCAGCTTAGCTAGCGGGGTAGTAAATGAGCAGTTCTTC. This translates into CASSLASGVVNEQFF. This chain joins TRBV7-8 and TRBJ2-1, with 8 bases lining up with TRBD2. The V gene end was trimmed by 0 bases and the J gene end by 7 bases; junction bases not matched to a gene: 5. The germline V gene encodes CDR1 SGHVS and CDR2 FQNEAQ. The CDR3 covers 15 residues.

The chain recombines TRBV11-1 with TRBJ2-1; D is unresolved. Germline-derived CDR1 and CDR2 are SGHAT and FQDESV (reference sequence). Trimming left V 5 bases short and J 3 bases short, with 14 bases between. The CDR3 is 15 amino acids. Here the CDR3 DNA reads TGTGCCAGCAGCGGAAAACGCGGCCTCTACAATGAGCAGTTCTTC. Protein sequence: CASSGKRGLYNEQFF.

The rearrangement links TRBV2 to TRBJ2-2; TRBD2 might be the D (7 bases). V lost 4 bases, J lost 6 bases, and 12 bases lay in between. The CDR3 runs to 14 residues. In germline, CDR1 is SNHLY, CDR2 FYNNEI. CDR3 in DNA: TGTGCCAGCAGTGCCGAAGGGGGGGCCGGGGAGCTGTTTTTT. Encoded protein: CASSAEGGAGELFF. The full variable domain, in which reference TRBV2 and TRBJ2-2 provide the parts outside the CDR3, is EPEVTQTPSHQVTQMGQEVILRCVPISNHLYFYWYRQILGQKVEFLVSFYNNEISEKSEIFDDQFSVERPDGSNFTLKIRSTKLEDSAMYFCASSAEGGAGELFFGEGSRLTVL.

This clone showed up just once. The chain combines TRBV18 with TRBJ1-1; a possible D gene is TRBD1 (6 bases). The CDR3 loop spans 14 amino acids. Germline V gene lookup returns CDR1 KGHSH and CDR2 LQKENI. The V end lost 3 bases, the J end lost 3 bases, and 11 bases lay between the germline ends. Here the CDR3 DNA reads TGTGCCAGCTCACCTGGGGACACCCACACTGAAGCTTTCTTT. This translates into CASSPGDTHTEAFF.

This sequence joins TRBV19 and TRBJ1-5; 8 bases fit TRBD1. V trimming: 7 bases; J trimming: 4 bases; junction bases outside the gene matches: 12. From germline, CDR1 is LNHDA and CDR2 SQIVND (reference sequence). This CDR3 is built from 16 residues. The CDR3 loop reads CASKGGTGFGNQPQHF. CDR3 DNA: TGTGCCAGTAAGGGAGGGACAGGTTTTGGGAATCAGCCCCAGCATTTT.

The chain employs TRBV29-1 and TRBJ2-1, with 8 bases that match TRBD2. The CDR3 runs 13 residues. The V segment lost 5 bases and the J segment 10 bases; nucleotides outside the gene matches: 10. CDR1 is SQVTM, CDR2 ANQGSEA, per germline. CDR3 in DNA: TGCAGCGTTTTCGGGCGGGGGGTTTACGAGCAGTTCTTC. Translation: CSVFGRGVYEQFF.

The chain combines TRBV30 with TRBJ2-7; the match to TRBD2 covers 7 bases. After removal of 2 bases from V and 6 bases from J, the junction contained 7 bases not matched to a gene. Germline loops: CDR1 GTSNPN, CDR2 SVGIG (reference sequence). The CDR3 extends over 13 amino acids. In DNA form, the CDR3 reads TGTGCCTGGAGTCCCCCTAGCGGTTCCGAGCAGTACTTC. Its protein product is CAWSPPSGSEQYF.

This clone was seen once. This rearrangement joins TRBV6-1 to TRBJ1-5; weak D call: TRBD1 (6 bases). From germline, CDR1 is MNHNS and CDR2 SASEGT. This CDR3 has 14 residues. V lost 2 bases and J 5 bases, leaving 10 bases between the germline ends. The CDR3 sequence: CASSERGGDQPQHF. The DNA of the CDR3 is TGTGCCAGCAGTGAAAGGGGGGGCGATCAGCCCCAGCATTTT.

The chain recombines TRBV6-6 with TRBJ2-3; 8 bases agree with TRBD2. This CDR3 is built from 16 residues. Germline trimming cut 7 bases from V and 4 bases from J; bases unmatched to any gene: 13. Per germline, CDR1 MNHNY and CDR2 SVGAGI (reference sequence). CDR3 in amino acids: CASIRNGGAGADTQYF. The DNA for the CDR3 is TGTGCCAGCATCCGCAACGGGGGGGCGGGGGCAGATACGCAGTATTTT.

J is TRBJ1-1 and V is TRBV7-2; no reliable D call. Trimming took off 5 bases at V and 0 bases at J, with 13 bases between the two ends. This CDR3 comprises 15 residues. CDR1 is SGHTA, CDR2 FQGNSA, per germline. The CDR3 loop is CASSLSIRLNTEAFF. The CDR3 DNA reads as TGTGCCAGCAGCCTGAGTATCCGGTTGAACACTGAAGCTTTCTTT.

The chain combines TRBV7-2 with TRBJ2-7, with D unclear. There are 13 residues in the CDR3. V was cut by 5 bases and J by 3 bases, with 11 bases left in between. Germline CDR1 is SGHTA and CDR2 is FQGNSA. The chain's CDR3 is CASSQVVVYEQYF. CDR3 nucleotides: TGTGCCAGCAGCCAGGTGGTTGTCTACGAGCAGTACTTC.

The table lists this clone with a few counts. The DNA for the CDR3 is TGTGCCAGCAGTTTAATACTAGCGGGACTTACAGATACGCAGTATTTT. It codes for CASSLILAGLTDTQYF. The J gene is TRBJ2-3, the V gene TRBV28, with 10 positions matching TRBD2. Germline lookup yields CDR1 MDHEN and CDR2 SYDVKM. With 2 bases clipped from V and 3 bases from J, the junction kept 5 bases outside the gene matches. The CDR3 runs to 16 residues.

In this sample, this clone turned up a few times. CDR3 amino acids: CASSRTDQNTGELFF. CDR3 in DNA: TGTGCCAGCAGCCGGACAGACCAGAACACCGGGGAGCTGTTTTTT. The chain couples TRBV7-6 to TRBJ2-2; a possible D gene is TRBD1 (6 bases). Trimming removed 5 bases at V and 1 base at J, with 11 bases between. From germline, CDR1 is SGHVS and CDR2 FNYEAQ. The CDR3 length is 15 residues.

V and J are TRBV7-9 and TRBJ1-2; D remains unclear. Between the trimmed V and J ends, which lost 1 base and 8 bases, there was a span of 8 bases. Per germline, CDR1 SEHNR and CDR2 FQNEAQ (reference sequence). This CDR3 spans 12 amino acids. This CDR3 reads CASSLDSGGYTF. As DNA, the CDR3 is TGTGCCAGCAGCTTAGATTCGGGGGGCTACACCTTC. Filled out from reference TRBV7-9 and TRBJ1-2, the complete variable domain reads DTGVSQNPRHKITKRGQNVTFRCDPISEHNRLYWYRQTLGQGPEFLTYFQNEAQLEKSRLLSDRFSAERPKGSFSTLEIQRTEQGDSAMYLCASSLDSGGYTFGSGTRLTVV.

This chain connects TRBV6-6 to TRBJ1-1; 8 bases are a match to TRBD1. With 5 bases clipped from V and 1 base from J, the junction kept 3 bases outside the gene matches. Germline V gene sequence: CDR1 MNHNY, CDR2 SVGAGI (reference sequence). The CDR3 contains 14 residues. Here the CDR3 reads CASSKTGENTEAFF. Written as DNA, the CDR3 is TGTGCCAGCAGTAAGACAGGGGAGAACACTGAAGCTTTCTTT.

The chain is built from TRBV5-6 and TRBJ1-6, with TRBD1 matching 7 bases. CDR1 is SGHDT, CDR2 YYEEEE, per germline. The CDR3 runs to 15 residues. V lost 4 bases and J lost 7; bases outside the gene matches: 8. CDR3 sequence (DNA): TGTGCCAGCAGCGGCCGGGACAGAGTAAATTCACCCCTCCACTTT. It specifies CASSGRDRVNSPLHF. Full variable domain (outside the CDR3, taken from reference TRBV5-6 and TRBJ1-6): DAGVTQSPTHLIKTRGQQVTLRCSPKSGHDTVSWYQQALGQGPQFIFQYYEEEERQRGNFPDRFSGHQFPNYSSELNVNALLLGDSALYLCASSGRDRVNSPLHFGNGTRLTVT.

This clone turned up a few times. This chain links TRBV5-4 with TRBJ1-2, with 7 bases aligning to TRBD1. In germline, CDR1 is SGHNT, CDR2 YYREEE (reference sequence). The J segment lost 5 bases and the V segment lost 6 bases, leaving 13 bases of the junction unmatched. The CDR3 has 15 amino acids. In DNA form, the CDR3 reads TGTGCCAGCAATGGGGGCCCCGGCAGGGGGTATGGCTACACCTTC. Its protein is CASNGGPGRGYGYTF.

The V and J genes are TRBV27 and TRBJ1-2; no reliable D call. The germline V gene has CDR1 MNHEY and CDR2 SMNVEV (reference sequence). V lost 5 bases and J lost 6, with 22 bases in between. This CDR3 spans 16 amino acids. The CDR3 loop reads CASSRREGITDHGYTF. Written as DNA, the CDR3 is TGTGCCAGCAGTCGTCGAGAGGGAATAACTGATCATGGCTACACCTTC.

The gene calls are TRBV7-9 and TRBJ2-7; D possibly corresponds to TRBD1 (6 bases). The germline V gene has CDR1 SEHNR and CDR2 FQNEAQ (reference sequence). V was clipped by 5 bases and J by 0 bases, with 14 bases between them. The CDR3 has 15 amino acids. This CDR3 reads CASSVTGTSSYEQYF. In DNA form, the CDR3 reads TGTGCCAGCAGCGTCACAGGGACGAGCTCCTACGAGCAGTACTTC.

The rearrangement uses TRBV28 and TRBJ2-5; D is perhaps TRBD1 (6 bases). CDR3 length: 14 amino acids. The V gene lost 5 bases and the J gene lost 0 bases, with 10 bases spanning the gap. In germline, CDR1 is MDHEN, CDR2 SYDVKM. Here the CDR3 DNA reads TGTGCCAGCAGTCCAGGGACACACCAAGAGACCCAGTACTTC. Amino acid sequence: CASSPGTHQETQYF.

The CDR3 protein is CASSYSGAGRDSPLHF. CDR3 DNA sequence: TGTGCCAGCAGTTACTCGGGGGCAGGGAGAGATTCACCCCTCCACTTT. This chain links TRBV6-5 with TRBJ1-6, with D possibly being TRBD1 (6 bases). The CDR3 is 16 amino acids. Germline V gene lookup returns CDR1 MNHEY and CDR2 SVGAGI. Trimming pared 0 bases from V and 8 bases from J, leaving 14 bases between.